These T cell receptor beta chains were read from a single sample in a study of early T cells in non-severe SARS-CoV-2 infection. One entry per CDR3 protein results from TCRdb running MiXCR on the 5' RACE reads. In the table there are about 48,000 distinct CDR3 sequences, approximately 7.6% of which are singletons. The sample taken for sequencing was whole blood. These receptors came from an adult who was a healthcare worker with PCR-confirmed SARS-CoV-2 infection or an uninfected control (not recorded which). The CDR3 runs from the conserved cysteine through the conserved F or W. D genes are given only for firm matches. Clone size is not always given. Where it is, it says once, few, many or a class for expanded clones.

CASSLGLNEQYF TGTGCCAGCAGTTTAGGTCTTAACGAGCAGTACTTC 12 NA TRBV12-3/TRBV12-4 few TRBJ2-7
CSVVRGMNTEAFF TGCAGCGTTGTCAGGGGAATGAACACTGAAGCTTTCTTT 13 NA TRBV29-1 many TRBJ1-1
CASSSDSSYQPQHF TGTGCCAGCAGTTCGGACAGTTCCTATCAGCCCCAGCATTTT 14 NA TRBV12-3/TRBV12-4 NA TRBJ1-5
CASSFYQGATEAFF TGTGCCAGCAGTTTTTACCAGGGTGCCACTGAAGCTTTCTTT 14 NA TRBV12-3/TRBV12-4 many TRBJ1-1
CASSEARERGKLFF TGTGCCAGCAGTGAAGCCCGCGAGCGAGGAAAACTGTTTTTT 14 NA TRBV6-1 few TRBJ1-4
CAIRQGSSYNSPLHF TGTGCCATCCGACAGGGTAGCTCCTATAATTCACCCCTCCACTTT 15 TRBD1 TRBV2 many TRBJ1-6
CASSESSGTHYGYTF TGCGCCAGCAGTGAGTCGTCTGGGACACACTATGGCTACACCTTC 15 NA TRBV10-2 many TRBJ1-2
CASSTGLADAKNIQYF TGTGCCAGTAGTACTGGACTAGCGGATGCCAAAAACATTCAGTACTTC 16 TRBD2 TRBV19 NA TRBJ2-4
CASSTLGNRAEAFF TGTGCCAGCAGTACGCTCGGAAATCGGGCTGAAGCTTTCTTT 14 NA TRBV12-3/TRBV12-4 many TRBJ1-1
CASSYGKGGYEQYF TGTGCCAGCAGTTACGGTAAAGGGGGGTACGAGCAGTACTTC 14 NA TRBV6-5 NA TRBJ2-7
CASSPPGLAGGEQYF TGTGCCAGCTCACCACCGGGACTAGCGGGGGGTGAGCAGTACTTC 15 TRBD2 TRBV18 NA TRBJ2-7
CASSLSLKIGTEAFF TGTGCCAGCAGTTTATCCCTAAAGATTGGTACTGAAGCTTTCTTT 15 NA TRBV28 NA TRBJ1-1
CASSYSSPSGANQPQHF TGTGCCAGCAGTTACTCGAGTCCCTCAGGGGCCAATCAGCCCCAGCATTTT 17 NA TRBV6-5 many TRBJ1-5
CASSRDSITYEQYF TGCGCCAGCAGTCGGGACAGCATAACCTACGAGCAGTACTTC 14 TRBD1 TRBV5-1 many TRBJ2-7
CASRLANTGELFF TGTGCCAGTAGACTAGCGAACACCGGGGAGCTGTTTTTT 13 NA TRBV19 many TRBJ2-2
CASSGLAGFQFF TGTGCCAGCAGTGGGCTAGCGGGGTTTCAGTTCTTC 12 TRBD2 TRBV2 many TRBJ2-1
CASSSGTGANVLTF TGTGCCAGCAGTTCAGGGACTGGGGCCAACGTCCTGACTTTC 14 NA TRBV28 few TRBJ2-6
CASSEDSLNTGELFF TGTGCCAGCAGTGAGGACAGCCTTAACACCGGGGAGCTGTTTTTT 15 NA TRBV2 many TRBJ2-2
CASSPTQGATEAFF TGTGCCAGCTCACCAACGCAGGGAGCCACTGAAGCTTTCTTT 14 NA TRBV18 few TRBJ1-1
CASSQVFMNTEAFF TGTGCCAGCAGCCAAGTTTTCATGAACACTGAAGCTTTCTTT 14 NA TRBV14 NA TRBJ1-1
CASSPLPGQKTTNEKLFF TGTGCCAGCTCACCTCTGCCGGGACAGAAGACAACTAATGAAAAACTGTTTTTT 18 TRBD1 TRBV18 many TRBJ1-4
CASQVQVSGNTIYF TGTGCCAGCCAAGTTCAAGTCTCTGGAAACACCATATATTTT 14 NA TRBV6-1 NA TRBJ1-3
CASSARRIPTDTQYF TGTGCCAGCAGTGCCAGGAGGATACCCACAGATACGCAGTATTTT 15 NA TRBV2 few TRBJ2-3
CASSLKGTNIQYF TGTGCCAGCAGCTTAAAGGGAACAAACATTCAGTACTTC 13 NA TRBV7-2 many TRBJ2-4
CASKRTSGGAGPDTQYF TGTGCCAGCAAACGGACTAGCGGGGGGGCCGGTCCAGATACGCAGTATTTT 17 TRBD2 TRBV28 NA TRBJ2-3
CASSRTGGRTEAFF TGTGCCAGCAGCCGTACAGGGGGTCGTACTGAAGCTTTCTTT 14 TRBD1 TRBV7-9 many TRBJ1-1
CASSLAGSGTEAFF TGCGCCAGCAGCTTGGCGGGGTCCGGCACTGAAGCTTTCTTT 14 NA TRBV5-1 many TRBJ1-1
CASSLAVGRVNNSPLHF TGTGCCAGCAGCTTAGCGGTGGGCAGGGTCAATAATTCACCCCTCCACTTT 17 NA TRBV7-8 few TRBJ1-6
CASSGGGNQPQHF TGTGCCAGCAGTGGCGGGGGCAATCAGCCCCAGCATTTT 13 NA TRBV12-3/TRBV12-4 NA TRBJ1-5
CASKMRGNQPQHF TGTGCCAGCAAAATGCGAGGCAATCAGCCCCAGCATTTT 13 NA TRBV27 few TRBJ1-5
CASSRTGELNTEAFF TGTGCCAGCAGTCGGACAGGGGAGCTGAACACTGAAGCTTTCTTT 15 TRBD1 TRBV2 NA TRBJ1-1
CASSPEQLQGNQPQHF TGTGCCAGCAGTCCAGAACAACTACAGGGGAATCAGCCCCAGCATTTT 16 TRBD1 TRBV2 many TRBJ1-5